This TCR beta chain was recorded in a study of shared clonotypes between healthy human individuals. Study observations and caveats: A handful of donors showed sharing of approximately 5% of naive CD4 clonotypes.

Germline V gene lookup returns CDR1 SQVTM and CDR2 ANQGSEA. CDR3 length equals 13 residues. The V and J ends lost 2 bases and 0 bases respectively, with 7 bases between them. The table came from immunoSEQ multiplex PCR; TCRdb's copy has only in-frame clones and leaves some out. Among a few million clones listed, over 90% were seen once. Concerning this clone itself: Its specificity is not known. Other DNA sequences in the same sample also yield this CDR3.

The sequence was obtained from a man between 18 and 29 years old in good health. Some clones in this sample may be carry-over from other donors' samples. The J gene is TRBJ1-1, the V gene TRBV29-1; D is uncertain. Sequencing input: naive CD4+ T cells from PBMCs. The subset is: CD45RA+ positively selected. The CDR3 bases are TGCAGCGTTGAACGGGCTTTGAACACTGAAGCTTTCTTT. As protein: CSVERALNTEAFF.